This is a list of T cell receptor beta chains from one sample in a study of blood T cell repertoires in COVID-19. Generated by immunoSEQ multiplex PCR, the TCRdb table keeps only in-frame clones and is missing some. The sample shows about 42,000 clones, roughly four fifths of them seen only once. The sample comprised peripheral blood. These receptor sequences come from a woman in her 70s with acute or convalescent COVID-19. Both conserved end residues are trimmed from each CDR3. The order of the fields is CDR3 length, V gene, J gene, CDR3 protein.

12	TRBV5-1	TRBJ2-1	ASSLYWAGNEQF
13	TRBV3-1/TRBV3-2	TRBJ1-1	ASSPRQGGNTEAF
10	TRBV27	TRBJ2-7	ASRSQGYEQY
12	TRBV6-1	TRBJ1-2	ASSEGQGVYGYT
13	TRBV6-5	TRBJ1-2	ASSYSGGRDYGYT
11	TRBV12-3/TRBV12-4	TRBJ1-1	ASSPRAFTEAF
10	TRBV7-3	TRBJ2-2	ASSLSGGELF
9	TRBV20-1	TRBJ1-2	SATGGNGYT
12	TRBV5-5	TRBJ2-1	ASSLDWGDNEQF
13	TRBV7-2	TRBJ1-1	ASSTRSGMSTEAF
13	TRBV29-1	TRBJ1-3	SAGRGDGSGNTIY
15	TRBV3-1/TRBV3-2	TRBJ2-6	ASSIRQGALGANVLT
15	TRBV5-1	TRBJ1-3	ASSLGDIGNPGNTIY
12	TRBV24-1	TRBJ1-1	ATSDSMTGTEAF
14	TRBV9	TRBJ2-2	ASSVGAGVGTGELF
13	TRBV2	TRBJ2-5	ASRGSAVFQETQY
12	TRBV6-6	TRBJ1-2	ASTLGAMDYGYT
12	TRBV6-4	TRBJ2-3	ASSDGHSTDTQY
13	TRBV5-1	TRBJ2-6	ASGTGLSGANVLT
12	TRBV7-9	TRBJ2-1	ASLLSGAYNEQF
14	TRBV28	TRBJ1-6	ASSYPWGASNSPLH
12	TRBV11-2	TRBJ2-3	ASSFLAGTDTQY
16	TRBV21-1	TRBJ2-4	ASSKAGLAGEPKNIQY
14	TRBV11-2	TRBJ2-2	ASSLDGHANTGELF
13	TRBV27	TRBJ2-1	ASSAGTSGRGEQF
13	TRBV15	TRBJ1-1	ATSRGLAGGTEAF
13	TRBV4-1	TRBJ1-5	ASSLIQGAGQPQH